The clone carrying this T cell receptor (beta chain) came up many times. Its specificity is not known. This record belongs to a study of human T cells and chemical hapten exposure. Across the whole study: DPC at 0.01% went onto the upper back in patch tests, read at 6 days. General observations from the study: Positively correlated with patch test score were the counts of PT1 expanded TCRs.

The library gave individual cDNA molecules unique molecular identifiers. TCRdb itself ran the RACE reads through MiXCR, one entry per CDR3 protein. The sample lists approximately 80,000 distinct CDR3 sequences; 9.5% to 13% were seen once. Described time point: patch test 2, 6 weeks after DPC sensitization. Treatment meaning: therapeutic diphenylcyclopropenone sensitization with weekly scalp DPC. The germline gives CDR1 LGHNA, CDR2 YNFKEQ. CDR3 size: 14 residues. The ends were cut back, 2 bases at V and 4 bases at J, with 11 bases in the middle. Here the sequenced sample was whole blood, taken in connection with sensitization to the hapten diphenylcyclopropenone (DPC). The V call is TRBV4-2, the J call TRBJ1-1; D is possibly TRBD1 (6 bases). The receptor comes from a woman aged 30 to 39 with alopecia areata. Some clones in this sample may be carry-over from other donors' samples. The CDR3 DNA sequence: TGTGCCAGCAGCCAATTTACAGGGACCACTGAAGCTTTCTTT. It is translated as CASSQFTGTTEAFF.